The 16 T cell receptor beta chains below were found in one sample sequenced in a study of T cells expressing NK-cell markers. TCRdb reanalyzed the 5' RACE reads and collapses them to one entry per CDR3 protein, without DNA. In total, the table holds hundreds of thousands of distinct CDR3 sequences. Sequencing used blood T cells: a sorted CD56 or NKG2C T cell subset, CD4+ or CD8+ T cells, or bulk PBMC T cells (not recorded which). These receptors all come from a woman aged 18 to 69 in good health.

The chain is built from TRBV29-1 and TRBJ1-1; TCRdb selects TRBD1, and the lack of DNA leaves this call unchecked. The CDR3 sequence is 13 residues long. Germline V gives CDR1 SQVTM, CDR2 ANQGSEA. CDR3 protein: CSVEYRSRTEAFF.

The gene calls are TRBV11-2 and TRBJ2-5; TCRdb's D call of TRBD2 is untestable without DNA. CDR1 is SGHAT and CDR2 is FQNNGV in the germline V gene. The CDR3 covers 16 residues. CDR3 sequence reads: CASSFEGRSTQETQYF.

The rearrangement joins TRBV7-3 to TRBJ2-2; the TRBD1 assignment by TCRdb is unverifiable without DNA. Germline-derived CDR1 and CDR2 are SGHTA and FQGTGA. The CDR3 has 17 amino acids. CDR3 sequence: CASSFLGTGGLTGELFF.

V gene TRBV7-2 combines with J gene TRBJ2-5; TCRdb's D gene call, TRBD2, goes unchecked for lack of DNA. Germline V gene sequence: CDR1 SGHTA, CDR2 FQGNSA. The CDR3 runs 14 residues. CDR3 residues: CASSFSGGMETQYF.

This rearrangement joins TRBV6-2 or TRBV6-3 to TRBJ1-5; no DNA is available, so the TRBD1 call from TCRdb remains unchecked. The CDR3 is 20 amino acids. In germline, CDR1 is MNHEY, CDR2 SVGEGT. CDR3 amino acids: CASSYSFRGQGIHSNQPQHF.

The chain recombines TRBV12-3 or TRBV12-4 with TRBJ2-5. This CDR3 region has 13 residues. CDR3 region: CASSLSTRETQYF.

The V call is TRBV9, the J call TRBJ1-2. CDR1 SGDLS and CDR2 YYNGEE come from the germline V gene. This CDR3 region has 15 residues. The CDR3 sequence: CASSVVPDPNYGYTF.

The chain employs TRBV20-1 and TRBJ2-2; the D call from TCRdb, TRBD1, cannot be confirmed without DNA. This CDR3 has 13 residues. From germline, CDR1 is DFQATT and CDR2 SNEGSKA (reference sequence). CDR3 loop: CSASDRGTGELFF.

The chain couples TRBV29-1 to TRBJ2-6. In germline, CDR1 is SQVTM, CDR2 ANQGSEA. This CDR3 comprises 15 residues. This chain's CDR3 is CSVQAVFSGANVLTF.

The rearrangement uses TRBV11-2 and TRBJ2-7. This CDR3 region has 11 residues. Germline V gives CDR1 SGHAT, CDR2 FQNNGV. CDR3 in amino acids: CASSLVQEQYF.

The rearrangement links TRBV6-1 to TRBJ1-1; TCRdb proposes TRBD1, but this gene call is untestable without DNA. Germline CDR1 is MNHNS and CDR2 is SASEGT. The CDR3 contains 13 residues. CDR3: CASSSRRGAEAFF.

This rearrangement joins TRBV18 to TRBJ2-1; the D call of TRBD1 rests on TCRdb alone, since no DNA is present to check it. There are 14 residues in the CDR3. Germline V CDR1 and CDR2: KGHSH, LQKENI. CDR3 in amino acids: CASSPGTGDNEQFF.

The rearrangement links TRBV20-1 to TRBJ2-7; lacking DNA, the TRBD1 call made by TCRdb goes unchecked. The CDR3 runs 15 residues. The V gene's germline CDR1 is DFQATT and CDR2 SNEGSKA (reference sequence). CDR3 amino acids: CSAIRGTGNLDEQYF.

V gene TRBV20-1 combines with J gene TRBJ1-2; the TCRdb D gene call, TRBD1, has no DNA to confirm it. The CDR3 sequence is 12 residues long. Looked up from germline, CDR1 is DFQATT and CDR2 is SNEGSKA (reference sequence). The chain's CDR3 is CSASQGINGYTF.

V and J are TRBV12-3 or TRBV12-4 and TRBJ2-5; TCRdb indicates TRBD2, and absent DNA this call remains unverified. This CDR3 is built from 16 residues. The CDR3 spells CASSPGTTYNQETQYF.

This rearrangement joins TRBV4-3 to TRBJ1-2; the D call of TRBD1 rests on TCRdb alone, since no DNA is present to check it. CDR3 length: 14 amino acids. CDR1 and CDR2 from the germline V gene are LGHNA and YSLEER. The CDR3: CASSQDTGGYGYTF.